A single sample is the source of the 20 T cell receptor beta chains below, sequenced in a study of blood T cell repertoires in COVID-19. Assay: immunoSEQ multiplex PCR; the TCRdb copy retains only in-frame clones and omits some. Of about 160,000 clones in the sample, roughly 85% were seen once. Sequencing used peripheral blood. The origin of the receptors is a human donor with acute or convalescent COVID-19. The donor label of this sample is uncertain.

V and J are TRBV5-4 and TRBJ1-4, with TRBD1 as a possible D gene (5 bases). CDR1 and CDR2 from the germline V gene are SGHNT and YYREEE (reference sequence). The CDR3 length is 16 residues. V was pared by 0 bases and J by 8 bases, with 17 bases between. CDR3 DNA: TGTGCCAGCAGCTTGGCCGGGGGGAGGCGGCGAGAAAAACTGTTTTTT. Its protein is CASSLAGGRRREKLFF.

As DNA, the CDR3 is TGTGCCAGCAGCCGACACGGGAACCCCTACGAGCAGTACTTC. Translation: CASSRHGNPYEQYF. The chain recombines TRBV7-9 with TRBJ2-7; TRBD2 is a possible D gene (5 bases). The V end was cut by 5 bases, the J end by 2 bases, with 13 bases between. Germline V gene sequence: CDR1 SEHNR, CDR2 FQNEAQ (reference sequence). CDR3 length: 14 residues.

This chain joins TRBV28 and TRBJ2-7; 8 bases align to TRBD1. V shed 4 bases and J 2 bases; nucleotides not matched to a gene: 4. Per germline, CDR1 MDHEN and CDR2 SYDVKM. The CDR3 is made up of 14 amino acids. For the CDR3, the DNA is TGTGCCAGCAGTTCTCCACAGGGGGCCTACGAGCAGTACTTC. This translates into CASSSPQGAYEQYF.

This clone was seen only a few times. The chain carries TRBV18 and TRBJ2-3; D ambiguous. The CDR3 runs to 18 residues. Germline lookup yields CDR1 KGHSH and CDR2 LQKENI. V lost 3 bases to trimming and J lost 0 bases, with 19 bases between them. DNA for the CDR3: TGTGCCAGCTCACCTAGCCAGTTTGCGGCGACGAGCACAGATACGCAGTATTTT. Translated: CASSPSQFAATSTDTQYF. Full variable domain (remainder filled in from reference TRBV18 and TRBJ2-3): NAGVMQNPRHLVRRRGQEARLRCSPMKGHSHVYWYRQLPEEGLKFMVYLQKENIIDESGMPKERFSAEFPKEGPSILRIQQVVRGDSAAYFCASSPSQFAATSTDTQYFGPGTRLTVL.

This chain connects TRBV29-1 to TRBJ2-5, with 12 bases aligning to TRBD2. The V gene end was trimmed by 6 bases and the J gene end by 2 bases; junction bases not matched to a gene: 7. The CDR3 is made up of 15 amino acids. The germline gives CDR1 SQVTM, CDR2 ANQGSEA. In DNA form, the CDR3 reads TGCAGCGTCAAGACTAGCGGGGGTCAACAAGAGACCCAGTACTTC. Residues: CSVKTSGGQQETQYF. Filled out from reference TRBV29-1 and TRBJ2-5, the complete variable domain reads SAVISQKPSRDICQRGTSLTIQCQVDSQVTMMFWYRQQPGQSLTLIATANQGSEATYESGFVIDKFPISRPNLTFSTLTVSNMSPEDSSIYLCSVKTSGGQQETQYFGPGTRLLVL.

This clone appeared a single time. Other DNA sequences in the sample encode the same CDR3. V usage is TRBV5-1 and J usage is TRBJ2-5; 8 bases fit TRBD2. The CDR3 is made up of 15 amino acids. The J segment lost 5 bases and the V segment lost 0 bases, leaving 6 bases of the junction unmatched. CDR1 SGHRS and CDR2 YFSETQ come from the germline V gene. This CDR3 reads CASSLAGGPRETQYF. In DNA, the CDR3 is TGCGCCAGCAGCTTGGCGGGGGGGCCGAGGGAGACCCAGTACTTC.

This sequence joins TRBV7-9 and TRBJ2-1; unclear D gene. CDR3 length equals 15 residues. The germline V gene has CDR1 SEHNR and CDR2 FQNEAQ (reference sequence). Trimming shortened V by 2 bases and J by 0 bases, and 8 bases separated the two germline ends. CDR3 nucleotides: TGTGCCAGCAGCTTACGGGTGAGCTCCTACAATGAGCAGTTCTTC. Translated, it gives CASSLRVSSYNEQFF.

CDR3 residues: CASSQDPQGSTNIQYF. The CDR3 DNA follows: TGTGCCAGCAGCCAAGATCCCCAGGGCTCCACAAACATTCAGTACTTC. The gene calls are TRBV4-2 and TRBJ2-4; D perhaps matches TRBD1 (5 bases). V lost 0 bases to trimming and J lost 6 bases, with 15 bases between them. The germline V gene has CDR1 LGHNA and CDR2 YNFKEQ. The CDR3 sequence is 16 residues long.

The rearrangement uses TRBV6-5 and TRBJ1-1; maybe TRBD1 (6 bases). Germline V gene sequence: CDR1 MNHEY, CDR2 SVGAGI. The CDR3 has 14 residues. V lost 4 bases to trimming and J lost 5 bases, with 14 bases between them. The CDR3 region is CASSSRGGVTEAFF. The CDR3 DNA reads as TGTGCCAGCAGTTCCAGGGGTGGGGTAACTGAAGCTTTCTTT.

On this clone itself: This sample also contains other DNA sequences that code for the same CDR3. The chain uses TRBV18 and TRBJ1-5; D is perhaps TRBD1 (5 bases). Germline lookup yields CDR1 KGHSH and CDR2 LQKENI. This CDR3 is 14 amino acids long. The V and J ends lost 2 bases and 4 bases respectively, with 9 bases between them. CDR3 in amino acids: CASSPGQGNQPQHF. DNA for the CDR3: TGTGCCAGCTCACCAGGGCAGGGTAATCAGCCCCAGCATTTT.

This clone was recorded only once. The chain recombines TRBV6-1 with TRBJ2-7; 8 nucleotides match TRBD1. CDR1 is MNHNS and CDR2 is SASEGT in the germline V gene. CDR3 length: 16 residues. The V gene end was trimmed by 3 bases and the J gene end by 3 bases; junction bases not matched to a gene: 10. CDR3: CASSEPEDRVSYEQYF. The CDR3 DNA reads TGTGCCAGCAGTGAGCCGGAGGACAGGGTAAGCTACGAGCAGTACTTC.

This chain uses TRBV14 with TRBJ2-1, with TRBD1 identical over 10 bases. The CDR3 runs to 13 residues. CDR1 is SGHDN and CDR2 is FVKESK in the germline V gene. Germline trimming cut 4 bases from V and 9 bases from J; bases unmatched to any gene: 3. The CDR3 loop reads CASSLWTGGEQFF. DNA of the CDR3: TGTGCCAGCAGCCTTTGGACAGGGGGTGAGCAGTTCTTC.

The genes are TRBV12-3 or TRBV12-4 and TRBJ2-4; TRBD1 matches 7 bases. There are 13 residues in the CDR3. The trim removed 7 bases at V and 8 bases at J, leaving 8 bases unmatched. CDR3 amino acids: CASMSTGTDIQYF. DNA of the CDR3: TGTGCCAGCATGTCGACAGGGACGGACATTCAGTACTTC.

The chain uses TRBV9 and TRBJ2-1, with D perhaps matching TRBD1 (5 bases). Trimming took 0 bases from V and 1 from J, leaving 8 bases between them. CDR3 size: 15 residues. Germline V gene data show CDR1 as SGDLS and CDR2 as YYNGEE. CDR3 bases: TGTGCCAGCAGCGTAGTAGGGGCGTCCTACAATGAGCAGTTCTTC. Translation: CASSVVGASYNEQFF.

V usage is TRBV9 and J usage is TRBJ1-3, with D tentatively TRBD1 (6 bases). Germline CDR1 is SGDLS and CDR2 is YYNGEE. The CDR3 contains 14 residues. The germline V and J ends were trimmed by 1 base and 3 bases, with 8 bases remaining between them. The CDR3 DNA reads as TGTGCCAGCAGCGTACGGGACAATGGAAACACCATATATTTT. Translated: CASSVRDNGNTIYF.

V gene TRBV21-1 combines with J gene TRBJ1-6; the table's D call of TRBD1 was not tested on the DNA. TRBV21-1 is labeled a pseudogene. This CDR3 has 18 residues. CDR3 sequence reads: CASSAQSGLDTDNSPLHF. Written as DNA, the CDR3 is TGTGCCAGCAGCGCTCAGAGTGGCTTGGACACCGATAATTCACCCCTCCACTTT.

For the CDR3, the DNA is TGTGCCAGTAGTATACCGGGGGGGGCGAGTCCTGTGGCTTTCTTT. Translation gives CASSIPGGASPVAFF. The chain joins TRBV19 to TRBJ1-1, with a weak D call TRBD1 (6 bases). The CDR3 sequence is 15 residues long. Germline CDR1 and CDR2: LNHDA and SQIVND (reference sequence). Trimming left V 2 bases short and J 11 bases short, with 21 bases between.

This chain connects TRBV5-1 to TRBJ1-2, with 7 bases identical to TRBD1. The CDR3 is made up of 13 amino acids. The germline gives CDR1 SGHRS, CDR2 YFSETQ. The V segment lost 0 bases and the J segment 6 bases; nucleotides outside the gene matches: 2. CDR3 amino acids: CASSLARGDGYTF. CDR3 DNA: TGCGCCAGCAGCTTGGCCAGGGGGGATGGCTACACCTTC.

The chain recombines TRBV5-6 with TRBJ1-5; the D is unclear. Germline V CDR1 and CDR2: SGHDT, YYEEEE. V was shortened by 0 bases and J by 2 bases, with 3 bases between the two germline ends. There are 13 residues in the CDR3. The CDR3 nucleotides are TGTGCCAGCAGCTTGGCCGGCAATCAGCCCCAGCATTTT. Protein sequence: CASSLAGNQPQHF.

V and J are TRBV9 and TRBJ1-2; 7 bases match TRBD1. The CDR3 sequence is 15 residues long. The germline V gene has CDR1 SGDLS and CDR2 YYNGEE. J lost 2 bases, V lost 0 bases, and 4 bases had no gene match. The chain's CDR3 is CASSVAGDRNYGYTF. The CDR3 DNA reads as TGTGCCAGCAGCGTAGCAGGGGACAGAAACTATGGCTACACCTTC.